This passage covers 20 T cell receptor beta chains from one sample sequenced in a study of blood T cell repertoires in COVID-19. The data were produced by immunoSEQ multiplex PCR, yet TCRdb's version contains in-frame clones alone and is incomplete. The sample has 150,000 to 200,000 clones; just over 85% are singletons. Material for sequencing was PBMCs or T cells enriched from blood (not recorded which). Source of these receptors: a woman under 30 who had recovered from COVID-19.

The chain has TRBV9 and TRBJ2-1; the D gene is possibly TRBD1 (5 bases). There are 15 residues in the CDR3. Trimming pared 0 bases from V and 7 bases from J, leaving 14 bases between. CDR1 and CDR2 from the germline V gene are SGDLS and YYNGEE. CDR3 amino acids: CASSVEGYGANEQFF. The CDR3 DNA reads as TGTGCCAGCAGCGTAGAAGGATATGGGGCGAATGAGCAGTTCTTC.

The chain combines TRBV11-3 with TRBJ2-2; perhaps TRBD1 as D (5 bases). Germline V lookup: CDR1 SGHNT, CDR2 YENEEA. CDR3 length equals 17 residues. Trimming took 0 bases from V and 3 from J, leaving 14 bases between them. CDR3 amino acids: CASSLDRFTGDTGELFF. The DNA for the CDR3 is TGTGCCAGCAGCTTAGATAGGTTCACAGGCGACACCGGGGAGCTGTTTTTT.

V gene TRBV19 combines with J gene TRBJ2-3, with D possibly TRBD2 on 5 matching bases. Germline V lookup: CDR1 LNHDA, CDR2 SQIVND (reference sequence). The length of the CDR3 is 15 residues. The V gene lost 3 bases and the J gene lost 4 bases, with 14 bases spanning the gap. CDR3 sequence reads: CASSMRDFWADTQYF. CDR3 in DNA: TGTGCCAGTAGTATGAGGGATTTCTGGGCAGATACGCAGTATTTT.

V usage is TRBV27 and J usage is TRBJ1-2; D unclear. Per the germline V gene, CDR1 is MNHEY and CDR2 is SMNVEV (reference sequence). The CDR3 has 14 amino acids. V dropped 5 bases and J dropped 4 bases, with 14 bases sitting between them. This CDR3 reads CASSPKPYGYGYTF. The DNA for the CDR3 is TGTGCCAGCAGTCCGAAACCCTATGGCTATGGCTACACCTTC.

V is TRBV5-1 and J is TRBJ2-3, with 7 bases fitting TRBD2. Looked up from germline, CDR1 is SGHRS and CDR2 is YFSETQ. The CDR3 is 17 residues long. With V trimmed by 4 bases and J by 0 bases, 11 bases remained unmatched. The CDR3 protein is CASSDPRASGSTDTQYF. CDR3 coding DNA: TGCGCCAGCAGCGACCCAAGGGCTAGCGGTAGCACAGATACGCAGTATTTT.

This clone was seen a handful of times. The rearrangement joins TRBV28 to TRBJ1-4; D ambiguous. In germline, CDR1 is MDHEN, CDR2 SYDVKM. Trimming took off 6 bases at V and 8 bases at J, with 10 bases between the two ends. CDR3 length equals 12 residues. CDR3 bases: TGTGCCAGCAGAAAGGGAGGGGAAAAACTGTTTTTT. Its translation is CASRKGGEKLFF.

V usage is TRBV11-3 and J usage is TRBJ1-2, with D tentatively TRBD1 (6 bases). Germline CDR1 and CDR2: SGHNT and YENEEA. V dropped 5 bases and J dropped 13 bases, with 17 bases sitting between them. This CDR3 spans 12 amino acids. CDR3 sequence reads: CASSAREGVLTF. CDR3 sequence (DNA): TGTGCCAGCAGCGCCCGGGAGGGGGTCCTCACCTTC.

This chain uses TRBV6-5 with TRBJ2-7; no clear D. CDR3 length: 14 residues. Trimming pared 0 bases from V and 6 bases from J, leaving 12 bases between. From germline, CDR1 is MNHEY and CDR2 SVGAGI. The DNA for the CDR3 is TGTGCCAGCAGTTACTCGAGTCCGGGTAGCGAGCAGTACTTC. This codes for CASSYSSPGSEQYF.

The chain joins TRBV7-9 to TRBJ1-1, with D uncertain. This CDR3 region has 15 residues. Germline V gene lookup returns CDR1 SEHNR and CDR2 FQNEAQ (reference sequence). V shed 5 bases and J shed 0 bases, with 13 bases lying between them. The CDR3 reads CASSPWGALNTEAFF. The CDR3 region has the DNA TGTGCCAGCAGCCCCTGGGGAGCCCTGAACACTGAAGCTTTCTTT.

The rearrangement links TRBV9 to TRBJ1-1; 7 positions agree with TRBD1. From germline, CDR1 is SGDLS and CDR2 YYNGEE. J gave up 2 bases and V 5 bases, and 9 bases lay outside the gene matches. The CDR3 covers 15 residues. The CDR3 protein is CASSPGGTVNTEAFF. The CDR3 DNA reads TGTGCCAGCAGTCCTGGGGGGACAGTCAACACTGAAGCTTTCTTT.

In DNA form, the CDR3 reads TGTGCCAGTAGTCCGTCACTAGTTTACGACGAGCAGTACTTC. It encodes CASSPSLVYDEQYF. The rearrangement uses TRBV19 and TRBJ2-7; perhaps TRBD2 as D (5 bases). Germline CDR1 is LNHDA and CDR2 is SQIVND (reference sequence). The V end was cut by 5 bases, the J end by 5 bases, with 16 bases between. There are 14 residues in the CDR3. The full variable domain, in which reference TRBV19 and TRBJ2-7 provide the parts outside the CDR3, is DGGITQSPKYLFRKEGQNVTLSCEQNLNHDAMYWYRQDPGQGLRLIYYSQIVNDFQKGDIAEGYSVSREKKESFPLTVTSAQKNPTAFYLCASSPSLVYDEQYFGPGTRLTVT.

The chain is built from TRBV4-2 and TRBJ1-4; a weak D match, TRBD1 (5 bases). Trimming stripped 4 bases from V and 6 bases from J, with 12 bases between. The germline V gene has CDR1 LGHNA and CDR2 YNFKEQ. CDR3 length: 14 residues. CDR3 coding DNA: TGTGCCAGCAGCCCGAGTCAGACAGATGAAAAACTGTTTTTT. As protein: CASSPSQTDEKLFF.

This chain links TRBV30 with TRBJ2-1; TRBD1 matches 9 bases. The V and J ends lost 4 bases and 2 bases, in that order; junction bases with no gene match: 3. Germline V gene lookup returns CDR1 GTSNPN and CDR2 SVGIG (reference sequence). This CDR3 spans 14 amino acids. CDR3 DNA: TGTGCCTGGAAACAGGGGGCCCCCTACAATGAGCAGTTCTTC. Its translation is CAWKQGAPYNEQFF.

The gene calls are TRBV7-9 and TRBJ1-2; 7 bases fit TRBD1. The V gene's germline CDR1 is SEHNR and CDR2 FQNEAQ (reference sequence). V shed 1 base and J 8 bases; nucleotides not matched to a gene: 16. The CDR3 runs to 17 residues. The CDR3 nucleotides are TGTGCCAGCAGCTTAGTAGGCGGGACAGAACGCACGGGAGGCTACACCTTC. As protein: CASSLVGGTERTGGYTF.

The V and J genes are TRBV4-1 and TRBJ2-7; possible D gene TRBD2, 6 bases. CDR3 size: 15 residues. Germline CDR1 and CDR2: MGHRA and YSYEKL. The germline V and J ends were trimmed by 0 bases and 2 bases, with 11 bases remaining between them. The CDR3 sequence: CASSQDGGYPYEQYF. DNA of the CDR3: TGCGCCAGCAGCCAAGACGGAGGGTACCCCTACGAGCAGTACTTC.

The chain employs TRBV10-3 and TRBJ2-7; perhaps TRBD1 as D (6 bases). This CDR3 has 13 amino acids. Germline assignment: CDR1 ENHRY and CDR2 SYGVKD. The V gene lost 6 bases and the J gene lost 1 base, with 10 bases spanning the gap. The CDR3 loop is CAIRGTSSYEQYF. The CDR3 DNA sequence: TGTGCCATCAGGGGGACATCGTCCTACGAGCAGTACTTC.

This chain uses TRBV28 with TRBJ2-5; D is ambiguous. The ends were cut back, 7 bases at V and 1 base at J, with 7 bases in the middle. This CDR3 is 12 amino acids long. Germline V gene lookup returns CDR1 MDHEN and CDR2 SYDVKM. The CDR3 DNA sequence: TGTGCCAGCATCGACACCCAAGAGACCCAGTACTTC. Its protein is CASIDTQETQYF.

J is TRBJ1-5 and V is TRBV19; 7 bases are shared with TRBD1. V shed 6 bases, J shed 2 bases, and the junction held 7 bases outside the gene matches. The CDR3 length is 15 residues. Per germline, CDR1 LNHDA and CDR2 SQIVND (reference sequence). The CDR3 reads CASSGTVEGNQPQHF. CDR3 bases: TGTGCCAGTAGCGGGACAGTTGAAGGCAATCAGCCCCAGCATTTT.

The sample holds a few counts of this clone. CDR3 protein: CASSGTGPSSGNTIYF. For the CDR3, the DNA is TGTGCCAGCAGTGGAACAGGTCCCTCCTCTGGAAACACCATATATTTT. V usage is TRBV6-1 and J usage is TRBJ1-3, with D perhaps TRBD1 (5 bases). The ends were cut back, 4 bases at V and 0 bases at J, with 13 bases in the middle. The CDR3 loop spans 16 amino acids. Germline lookup yields CDR1 MNHNS and CDR2 SASEGT.

This chain connects TRBV7-8 to TRBJ2-1; D tentatively reads TRBD1 or TRBD2 (5 bases each). This CDR3 contains 15 residues. CDR1 and CDR2 from the germline V gene are SGHVS and FQNEAQ. V dropped 5 bases and J dropped 4 bases, with 15 bases sitting between them. The CDR3 region has the DNA TGTGCCAGCAGCCGGGATGGACAACCTTACAATGAGCAGTTCTTC. Its protein product is CASSRDGQPYNEQFF.